This is a list of T cell receptor beta chains from one sample in a study of CD8 T cells in Susac syndrome. TCRdb processed the immunoSEQ multiplex PCR reads anew with MiXCR; each CDR3 protein has one entry. The table has 350,000 to 550,000 distinct CDR3 sequences, more than 70% seen once. The sequenced sample consisted of CD8+ T cells from PBMCs. Receptors were obtained from a human donor with multiple sclerosis. Each CDR3 is given with its conserved first and last residue. Each record gives: CDR3 length, V gene, D gene, clone size, J gene, CDR3 DNA, CDR3 protein. A D gene is named only where the DNA matches it firmly. Clone sizes are given selectively: once, few, many, or a class where the clone is expanded.

12	TRBV30	NA	NA	TRBJ2-5	TGTGCCGGTCGCGGAATTCAAGAGACCCAGTACTTC	CAGRGIQETQYF
12	TRBV27	NA	many	TRBJ2-3	TGTGCCAGCAGCTTGGGGGGAGATACGCAGTATTTT	CASSLGGDTQYF
15	TRBV19	TRBD1	NA	TRBJ2-1	TGTACCAGTAGTTTCTCGGGACAGCTTTACAATGAGCAGTTCTTC	CTSSFSGQLYNEQFF
15	TRBV12-5	NA	few	TRBJ2-3	TGTGCTAGTGGTTTGGTACTTCTGGGCGATTATACGCAGTATTTT	CASGLVLLGDYTQYF
13	TRBV14	NA	NA	TRBJ1-2	TGTGCCAGCAGCCAGCTAACCCAGTATGGCTACATCTTC	CASSQLTQYGYIF
13	TRBV30	NA	NA	TRBJ2-3	TGTGCCTGGAGTGTTATGGGGACAGATACGCAGTATTTT	CAWSVMGTDTQYF
14	TRBV20-1	TRBD2	NA	TRBJ2-7	TGCAGTGCTAGAGATCACCAGCGGGACTACGAGCAGTACTTC	CSARDHQRDYEQYF
15	TRBV27	NA	NA	TRBJ1-5	TGTGCCAGCAGTTTATCATTCGGGAGCAATCAGCCCCAGCATTTT	CASSLSFGSNQPQHF
14	TRBV5-1	NA	NA	TRBJ1-1	TGCGCCAGCAGCTCCTACGTGTGGGACACTGAAGCTTTCTTT	CASSSYVWDTEAFF
11	TRBV19	NA	NA	TRBJ2-2	TGTGCCAGTATTTTCGCCGGGGAGCTGTTTTTT	CASIFAGELFF
14	TRBV3-1	NA	NA	TRBJ2-7	TGTGCCAGCAGCCAAGATTCTGGAATTTACGAGCAGTACTTC	CASSQDSGIYEQYF
17	TRBV5-6	NA	NA	TRBJ2-1	TGTGCCAGCAGCGGGTGGAGGACAGAACTCGGTTCCAATGAGCAGTTCTTC	CASSGWRTELGSNEQFF
17	TRBV11-2	TRBD1	NA	TRBJ1-1	TGTGCCAGCAGTCGTATACAGGGGTCTCTGTCGTACACTGAAGCTTTCTTT	CASSRIQGSLSYTEAFF
12	TRBV7-9	NA	NA	TRBJ1-1	TGTGCCAGCAGCTTCCCGGCCGGTGAAGCTTTCTTT	CASSFPAGEAFF
18	TRBV11-2	NA	NA	TRBJ2-5	TGTGCCAGCAGCCCCCTTGGGCAGCACCTTAAAAATCAAGAGACCCAGTACTTC	CASSPLGQHLKNQETQYF
15	TRBV5-1	NA	few	TRBJ2-6	TGCGCCAGCAGCCCGTCGGCATCCGGGGCCAACGTCCTGACTTTC	CASSPSASGANVLTF
15	TRBV29-1	NA	NA	TRBJ2-1	TGCAGCGTTGAAGATCTTCGGGGTAAGGACAATGAGCAGTTCTTC	CSVEDLRGKDNEQFF
14	TRBV30	NA	NA	TRBJ1-4	TGTGCCTGGAGTCCCGCCACCCTAGGGGAAAAACTGTTTTTT	CAWSPATLGEKLFF
15	TRBV29-1	NA	once	TRBJ2-5	TGCAGCGTTGGGCAGAGGGGACTCCCTCAAGAGACCCAGTACTTC	CSVGQRGLPQETQYF
16	TRBV19	TRBD2	NA	TRBJ2-1	TGTGCCAGTAGTATAGATAGGGGACTAGCGTATGGTGAGCAGTTCTTC	CASSIDRGLAYGEQFF
14	TRBV6-5	NA	NA	TRBJ2-1	TGTGCCACGTCCGGACGGGGGATTGTCAATGAGCAGTTCTTC	CATSGRGIVNEQFF
17	TRBV4-1	NA	once	TRBJ2-2	TGCGCCAGCAGCCAAGTAGGTGGGAGCCTCAGGGCCGGGGAGCTGTTTTTT	CASSQVGGSLRAGELFF
16	TRBV5-1	TRBD1	NA	TRBJ2-6	TGCGCCAGCAGGTGGACAGGGAGCTCTGGGGCCAACGTCCTGACTTTC	CASRWTGSSGANVLTF
13	TRBV4-1	NA	NA	TRBJ1-5	TGCGCCAGCAGCCTCAGGGAGAGTCAGCCCCAGCATTTT	CASSLRESQPQHF
20	TRBV11-2	NA	NA	TRBJ2-2	TGTGCCAGCAGCTCGGTAGCTACTGGGGCGACGGTGGGATTAGCCGGGGAGCTGTTTTTT	CASSSVATGATVGLAGELFF
18	TRBV19	TRBD2	NA	TRBJ2-1	TGTGCCAGTAGTATGCCCCGGGAGGGAGGTCCTTCCTACAATGAGCAGTTCTTC	CASSMPREGGPSYNEQFF
15	TRBV4-2	TRBD1	once	TRBJ2-2	TGTGCCAGCAGGCGACAGGGGGCGGGCACCGGGGAGCTGTTTTTT	CASRRQGAGTGELFF
12	TRBV6-5	NA	NA	TRBJ1-1	TGTGCCAGCAGGGGGGGAGTCACTGAAGCTTTCTTT	CASRGGVTEAFF
15	TRBV27	NA	NA	TRBJ2-3	TGTGCCAGCAGTTTGTTGTCAGGGGTGCTAGATACGCAGTATTTT	CASSLLSGVLDTQYF
20	TRBV3-1	NA	NA	TRBJ2-6	TGTGCCAGCAGCCAAGCGGGAACAGGGACGATAGGCCCTGGGGCCAACGTCCTGACTTTC	CASSQAGTGTIGPGANVLTF
15	TRBV9	NA	NA	TRBJ1-4	TGTGCCAGCAGCGTCGATGCGGAACTTAATGAAAAACTGTTTTTT	CASSVDAELNEKLFF
15	TRBV20-1	NA	NA	TRBJ1-1	TGCAGTGCTAGAGATGGGGGGGCCTTTAACACTGAAGCTTTCTTT	CSARDGGAFNTEAFF
14	TRBV15	NA	NA	TRBJ1-4	TGTGCCACCAGCAGAGGGTGTACAGACGAAAAACTGTTTTTT	CATSRGCTDEKLFF
16	TRBV6-5	TRBD1	few	TRBJ2-2	TGTGCCAGCAGTTACTCGGGACAGGTGAACACCGGGGAGCTGTTTTTT	CASSYSGQVNTGELFF
15	TRBV4-1	TRBD1	NA	TRBJ2-7	TGCGCCAGCAGCCAGCTCGGGACAGGGGCCTACGAGCAGTACTTC	CASSQLGTGAYEQYF
16	TRBV24-1	NA	NA	TRBJ2-2	TGTGCCACCAGTGACGGGCAGCAGGGTTCCACCGGGGGGCTGTTTTTT	CATSDGQQGSTGGLFF
16	TRBV28	NA	once	TRBJ1-3	TGTGCCAGCAGCCCTGACAGTTCCCTCTCTGGAAACACCATATATTTT	CASSPDSSLSGNTIYF
17	TRBV6-1	NA	NA	TRBJ1-6	TGTGCCAGCAGTGAAGCGGGGCCCGGCAGATATAATTCACCCCTCCACTTT	CASSEAGPGRYNSPLHF
17	TRBV6-5	NA	NA	TRBJ2-1	TGTGCCAGCAGTTACGGGGGGGGCAGCGGGGTGTACAATGAGCAGTTCTTC	CASSYGGGSGVYNEQFF
13	TRBV10-3	NA	NA	TRBJ2-5	TGTGCCATCAGTGAGGGAATCGGGAAGACCCAGTACTTC	CAISEGIGKTQYF
15	TRBV11-3	NA	NA	TRBJ2-1	TGTGCCAGCAGCTCGACAGCGGCCTCCTACAATGAGCAGTTCTTC	CASSSTAASYNEQFF
15	TRBV29-1	TRBD2	NA	TRBJ2-3	TGCAGCGTTGCCCTAGCGGGGCTTAGCACAGATACGCAGTATTTT	CSVALAGLSTDTQYF
15	TRBV6-1	TRBD1	NA	TRBJ2-5	TGTGCCAGCAGGCGGACAGGGTGGGGCCAAGAGACCCAGTACTTC	CASRRTGWGQETQYF
18	TRBV2	TRBD1	NA	TRBJ2-3	TGTGCCAGCAGTAACACCGGGACAGGGGTTAGTGGCACAGATACGCAGTATTTT	CASSNTGTGVSGTDTQYF
14	TRBV5-4	NA	NA	TRBJ2-7	TGTGCCAGCAGCTTGTCCCCGGGAACCTACGAGCAGTACTTC	CASSLSPGTYEQYF
13	TRBV30	NA	NA	TRBJ1-3	TGTGCCTGGAGTGTCGGCCCTTCGAACACCATATATTTT	CAWSVGPSNTIYF
16	TRBV4-1	NA	NA	TRBJ1-5	TGCGCCAGCAGCCAAGTATATGGGACCGAAAATCAGCCCCAGCATTTT	CASSQVYGTENQPQHF
14	TRBV2	NA	NA	TRBJ2-5	TGTGCCAGCAGTCAGACAGATAATCAAGAGACCCAGTACTTC	CASSQTDNQETQYF
13	TRBV12-3/TRBV12-4	NA	NA	TRBJ2-4	TGTGCCAGCAGGGACAACCCAAGAGACATTCAGTACTTC	CASRDNPRDIQYF
16	TRBV6-6	TRBD1	once	TRBJ2-7	TGTGCCAGCAGTTACGATTCGGACAGGGGTAGCTCCGAGCAGTACTTC	CASSYDSDRGSSEQYF